This T cell receptor beta chain stems from a study of blood T cells in healthy people across ages. Study-wide results and limits: Older age went with lower TCR beta diversity per million T cells, in a roughly linear way.

Sample-barcoded 5' priming and a J-beta primer mix drove a second PCR of 7 to 11 cycles. A template-switch adaptor that had 12 random nucleotides put a tag on each cDNA molecule. Each CDR3 protein gets one entry after TCRdb re-called the 5' RACE reads with MiXCR. The table lists 2 million or so distinct CDR3 sequences, roughly 50% of them singletons. A remark on this clonotype: Its target is unknown.

CDR1 and CDR2 (germline): SGHTA, FQGNSA. V lost 10 bases, J lost 4 bases, and 14 bases lay in between. The CDR3 is 12 amino acids. This clonotype was obtained from a woman aged 40 to 50 in good health. The chain couples TRBV7-2 to TRBJ2-7; perhaps D is TRBD1 or TRBD2 (5 bases each). The specimen sequenced was blood. In DNA, the CDR3 is TGTGCCACAGGGACGGTGGGTTACGAGCAGTACTTC. Its translation: CATGTVGYEQYF.